The 32 T cell receptor beta chains reported below all come from one sample, sequenced in a study of OX40 agonist ivuxolimab in advanced cancers. The method was immunoSEQ multiplex PCR; TCRdb's version includes in-frame clones alone and lacks a portion of them. In the table there are approximately 65,000 clones, roughly 87% of which are singletons. Specimen: CD4+ or CD8+ T cells sorted from blood, collected in a trial of the OX40 agonist ivuxolimab. Source of these receptors: an adult with an advanced solid tumor such as melanoma, head and neck, liver or kidney cancer.

This chain links TRBV5-1 with TRBJ1-3; D is undetermined. The CDR3 is made up of 17 amino acids. Germline CDR1 reads SGHRS; CDR2 reads YFSETQ. V was trimmed by 5 bases and J by 4 bases, leaving 22 bases between them. CDR3 sequence: CASRSLDGIGPGNTIYF. Written as DNA, the CDR3 is TGCGCCAGCAGATCCCTGGACGGGATTGGTCCGGGAAACACCATATATTTT.

This sequence joins TRBV6-1 and TRBJ2-7; D remains ambiguous. CDR1 and CDR2 (germline): MNHNS, SASEGT. This CDR3 comprises 14 residues. The V end was cut by 6 bases, the J end by 2 bases, with 14 bases between. The CDR3: CASSMSDSTYEQYF. The CDR3 DNA reads as TGTGCCAGCAGCATGTCAGACTCTACCTACGAGCAGTACTTC.

The V and J genes are TRBV2 and TRBJ2-2; TRBD1 or TRBD2 may be the D gene (5 bases each). V lost 6 bases and J 4 bases, leaving 18 bases between the germline ends. The germline CDR1 and CDR2 sequences are SNHLY and FYNNEI. The CDR3 is made up of 16 amino acids. The CDR3 region is CASRHFRGLFTGELFF. The CDR3 DNA reads TGTGCCAGCAGACACTTCCGGGGCCTCTTCACCGGGGAGCTGTTTTTT.

The rearrangement uses TRBV7-6 and TRBJ1-5, with a tentative D call TRBD1 (5 bases). The V end lost 6 bases, the J end lost 0 bases, and 12 bases lay between the germline ends. This CDR3 comprises 15 residues. Germline assignment: CDR1 SGHVS and CDR2 FNYEAQ. The CDR3 reads CASSLGESSNQPQHF. The DNA of the CDR3 is TGTGCCAGCAGTCTAGGGGAAAGTAGCAATCAGCCCCAGCATTTT.

The gene calls are TRBV2 and TRBJ1-6; 10 nucleotides agree with TRBD1. Germline lookup yields CDR1 SNHLY and CDR2 FYNNEI. This CDR3 has 19 amino acids. V shed 6 bases, J shed 4 bases, and the junction held 15 bases outside the gene matches. CDR3: CASRPEGDRGRPYNSPLHF. As DNA, the CDR3 is TGTGCCAGCAGACCCGAGGGGGACAGGGGCCGCCCTTATAATTCACCCCTCCACTTT.

The V and J genes are TRBV6-6 and TRBJ1-5; D not certain. V was cut by 11 bases and J by 3 bases, with 11 bases left in between. The CDR3 contains 12 residues. CDR1 is MNHNY and CDR2 is SVGAGI in the germline V gene (reference sequence). The CDR3 nucleotides are TGTGCCGTCGCGAAGGCCAATCAGCCCCAGCATTTT. Amino acids: CAVAKANQPQHF.

The J gene is TRBJ2-4, the V gene TRBV5-1, with D unclear. The germline CDR1 and CDR2 sequences are SGHRS and YFSETQ. The CDR3 runs 15 residues. Trimming took 4 bases from V and 0 from J, leaving 11 bases between them. The CDR3 region is CASSQRGLAKNIQYF. The CDR3 DNA is TGCGCCAGCAGCCAACGTGGGCTAGCCAAAAACATTCAGTACTTC.

The chain links TRBV12-5 to TRBJ2-3; 11 bases are a match to TRBD2. CDR1 is LGHNT, CDR2 FRNRAP, per germline. Losses at the gene ends were 0 bases for V and 0 bases for J; bases not matched to a gene: 17. The CDR3 consists of 22 residues. As DNA, the CDR3 is TGTGCTAGTGGTTTGGTACGGGTAGCGGGGGGGCCGAGGGCAGGGAGCACAGATACGCAGTATTTT. Translation: CASGLVRVAGGPRAGSTDTQYF.

The chain links TRBV7-2 to TRBJ1-1; no reliable D call. The V gene's germline CDR1 is SGHTA and CDR2 FQGNSA. The CDR3 runs to 14 residues. The V end was cut by 4 bases, the J end by 4 bases, with 13 bases between. This chain's CDR3 is CASSYSYSATEAFF. The CDR3 DNA follows: TGTGCCAGCAGCTATTCATACTCCGCCACTGAAGCTTTCTTT.

Here the CDR3 reads CASSPRDRDIGGYTF. The CDR3 nucleotides are TGTGCCAGCTCACCCCGGGACAGGGATATCGGTGGCTACACCTTC. V usage is TRBV18 and J usage is TRBJ1-2; 9 bases align to TRBD1. V was pared by 3 bases and J by 7 bases, with 9 bases of the junction left unmatched. This CDR3 has 15 amino acids. CDR1 and CDR2 from the germline V gene are KGHSH and LQKENI.

This chain joins TRBV4-1 and TRBJ2-2; D is ambiguous. V was clipped by 2 bases and J by 2 bases, with 12 bases between them. The germline gives CDR1 MGHRA, CDR2 YSYEKL. This CDR3 has 16 residues. The CDR3 protein is CASSQHTVTNTGELFF. The CDR3 DNA follows: TGCGCCAGCAGCCAACATACGGTTACAAACACCGGGGAGCTGTTTTTT.

V and J are TRBV6-5 and TRBJ1-6; D gene unclear. The V end lost 5 bases, the J end lost 10 bases, and 15 bases lay between the germline ends. The V gene's germline CDR1 is MNHEY and CDR2 SVGAGI. The CDR3 loop spans 14 amino acids. In nucleotides, the CDR3 is TGTGCCAGCAGTGAATGGAGGGCTCCCTCACCCCTCCACTTT. Residues: CASSEWRAPSPLHF.

This clone was observed a few times. The chain links TRBV6-1 to TRBJ2-7; D is uncertain. This CDR3 region has 15 residues. V lost 2 bases, J lost 3 bases, and 14 bases lay in between. Germline V gene data show CDR1 as MNHNS and CDR2 as SASEGT. CDR3 region: CASSELPGGDYEQYF. The CDR3 bases are TGTGCCAGCAGTGAACTGCCAGGTGGGGACTACGAGCAGTACTTC.

The CDR3 reads CASSEAQGIQETQYF. CDR3 DNA: TGTGCCAGCAGTGAAGCTCAAGGGATCCAAGAGACCCAGTACTTC. The V and J genes are TRBV6-1 and TRBJ2-5, with no clear D. Germline CDR1 MNHNS, CDR2 SASEGT. V lost 0 bases and J lost 1, with 9 bases in between. This CDR3 comprises 15 residues.

The rearrangement joins TRBV30 to TRBJ1-3; D gene uncertain. Deletions cut 3 bases from V and 0 bases from J, with 3 bases between. CDR1 is GTSNPN, CDR2 SVGIG, per germline (reference sequence). This CDR3 has 12 residues. The CDR3 nucleotides are TGTGCCTGGAGGGGCTCTGGAAACACCATATATTTT. Translation: CAWRGSGNTIYF.

The chain recombines TRBV14 with TRBJ1-4; D gene ambiguous. With 4 bases removed from V and 0 bases from J, the gap between germline ends came to 12 bases. The CDR3 loop spans 16 amino acids. Per germline, CDR1 SGHDN and CDR2 FVKESK. CDR3 DNA sequence: TGTGCCAGCAGCCTTGGCGGAACAGCAACTAATGAAAAACTGTTTTTT. It translates to CASSLGGTATNEKLFF.

The genes are TRBV30 and TRBJ2-2; 11 bases match TRBD2. This CDR3 comprises 13 residues. Losses at the gene ends were 5 bases for V and 5 bases for J; bases not matched to a gene: 1. Germline CDR1 GTSNPN, CDR2 SVGIG (reference sequence). DNA for the CDR3: TGTGCCTGGCGGACTAGCGGGACCGGGGAGCTGTTTTTT. As protein: CAWRTSGTGELFF.

J is TRBJ1-2 and V is TRBV19; unclear D gene. The CDR3 is made up of 14 amino acids. CDR1 and CDR2 from the germline V gene are LNHDA and SQIVND (reference sequence). Trimming took off 7 bases at V and 5 bases at J, with 17 bases between the two ends. CDR3: CASTYRGGRYGYTF. In DNA, the CDR3 is TGTGCCAGTACCTATCGGGGAGGGAGGTATGGCTACACCTTC.

This chain links TRBV5-1 with TRBJ1-2; 7 bases agree with TRBD1. CDR3 length: 15 amino acids. V lost 2 bases, J lost 5 bases, and 9 bases stayed unmatched. CDR1 is SGHRS and CDR2 is YFSETQ in the germline V gene. CDR3 residues: CASSFSWDSLYGYTF. In DNA, the CDR3 is TGCGCCAGCAGCTTTAGTTGGGACAGTCTATATGGCTACACCTTC.

J is TRBJ2-7 and V is TRBV2; 10 nucleotides line up with TRBD2. Germline V lookup: CDR1 SNHLY, CDR2 FYNNEI. J was trimmed by 3 bases and V by 8 bases; bases with no gene match: 7. CDR3 length: 14 residues. In DNA, the CDR3 is TGTGCCAGCGGCAAGCGGGGGGGCGGCTACGAGCAGTACTTC. It is translated as CASGKRGGGYEQYF.

This clone has a handful of counts. Other DNA variants within this sample encode the same CDR3. The V and J genes are TRBV20-1 and TRBJ1-1; D not certain. The germline V and J ends were trimmed by 6 bases and 3 bases, with 8 bases remaining between them. CDR1 DFQATT and CDR2 SNEGSKA come from the germline V gene (reference sequence). This CDR3 has 11 residues. The CDR3 DNA reads TGCAGTGCCCGCGGGGACACTGAAGCTTTCTTT. Translated, it gives CSARGDTEAFF.

J is TRBJ1-1 and V is TRBV19; D is perhaps TRBD1 (6 bases). Per the germline V gene, CDR1 is LNHDA and CDR2 is SQIVND (reference sequence). The V end was cut by 6 bases, the J end by 5 bases, with 16 bases between. CDR3 length equals 14 residues. The CDR3 sequence: CASRTQGTGTEAFF. The CDR3 DNA is TGTGCCAGTAGAACCCAGGGGACGGGGACTGAAGCTTTCTTT.

This chain connects TRBV2 to TRBJ1-2; D remains ambiguous. Looked up from germline, CDR1 is SNHLY and CDR2 is FYNNEI. Trimming removed 7 bases at V and 4 bases at J, with 10 bases between. This CDR3 contains 12 residues. The CDR3 loop reads CASTGVGYGYTF. In DNA, the CDR3 is TGTGCCAGCACAGGTGTTGGCTATGGCTACACCTTC.

The rearrangement links TRBV5-1 to TRBJ1-6; D is ambiguous. This CDR3 is 13 amino acids long. Germline CDR1 SGHRS, CDR2 YFSETQ. V lost 4 bases and J lost 5, with 7 bases in between. The CDR3 nucleotides are TGCGCCAGCAGCGAAACCCATAATTCACCCCTCCACTTT. Translated: CASSETHNSPLHF. The full variable domain, its missing parts supplied by reference TRBV5-1 and TRBJ1-6, is KAGVTQTPRYLIKTRGQQVTLSCSPISGHRSVSWYQQTPGQGLQFLFEYFSETQRNKGNFPGRFSGRQFSNSRSEMNVSTLELGDSALYLCASSETHNSPLHFGNGTRLTVT.

CDR3 sequence reads: CASSLGTRTYEQYF. The DNA for the CDR3 is TGCGCCAGCAGCTTGGGGACACGCACCTACGAGCAGTACTTC. V and J are TRBV5-1 and TRBJ2-7; D possibly corresponds to TRBD1 (5 bases). Trimming took 0 bases from V and 2 from J, leaving 9 bases between them. Germline CDR1 is SGHRS and CDR2 is YFSETQ. The CDR3 sequence is 14 residues long.

This rearrangement joins TRBV11-2 to TRBJ1-1; D is unresolved. In germline, CDR1 is SGHAT, CDR2 FQNNGV. The CDR3 has 13 residues. Trimming removed 0 bases from V and 5 bases from J, with 7 bases in between. CDR3 sequence reads: CASSLDEGTEAFF. CDR3 DNA sequence: TGTGCCAGCAGCTTAGATGAGGGTACTGAAGCTTTCTTT.

J is TRBJ2-1 and V is TRBV19; TRBD1 aligns across 8 bases. Germline values: CDR1 LNHDA, CDR2 SQIVND (reference sequence). The length of the CDR3 is 15 residues. V trimming: 5 bases; J trimming: 8 bases; junction bases outside the gene matches: 11. The CDR3 DNA reads TGTGCCAGTAGTGACCAGGGGGCACCTTTTGATGAGCAGTTCTTC. Translating it yields CASSDQGAPFDEQFF. The full variable domain, with the rest looked up from reference TRBV19 and TRBJ2-1, is DGGITQSPKYLFRKEGQNVTLSCEQNLNHDAMYWYRQDPGQGLRLIYYSQIVNDFQKGDIAEGYSVSREKKESFPLTVTSAQKNPTAFYLCASSDQGAPFDEQFFGPGTRLTVL.

V gene TRBV28 combines with J gene TRBJ1-5; D unresolved. The germline V gene encodes CDR1 MDHEN and CDR2 SYDVKM. Trimming shortened V by 6 bases and J by 1 base, and 16 bases separated the two germline ends. The length of the CDR3 is 16 residues. CDR3 sequence: CASSPGRSSSNQPQHF. CDR3 coding DNA: TGTGCCAGCAGCCCGGGTCGGAGCTCCAGCAATCAGCCCCAGCATTTT.

This chain connects TRBV6-5 to TRBJ2-7; 9 bases line up with TRBD1. The CDR3 runs to 13 residues. Germline loops: CDR1 MNHEY, CDR2 SVGAGI. The V and J ends lost 6 bases and 7 bases, in that order; junction bases with no gene match: 7. DNA of the CDR3: TGTGCCAGCAGGAGGGACAGGGTGCGGGAGCAGTACTTC. Its translation: CASRRDRVREQYF.

The chain carries TRBV5-1 and TRBJ2-5; D perhaps matches TRBD2 (6 bases). Germline values: CDR1 SGHRS, CDR2 YFSETQ. Between the trimmed V and J ends, which lost 0 bases and 4 bases, there was a span of 13 bases. The CDR3 sequence is 15 residues long. The CDR3 DNA follows: TGCGCCAGCAGCTTGGGACCGGGGGACGGAGAGACCCAGTACTTC. Translated, it gives CASSLGPGDGETQYF.

The rearrangement joins TRBV5-4 to TRBJ1-3; D uncertain. With 0 bases removed from V and 3 bases from J, the gap between germline ends came to 10 bases. Germline-derived CDR1 and CDR2 are SGHNT and YYREEE (reference sequence). CDR3 length: 15 amino acids. The CDR3 DNA is TGTGCCAGCAGCTTGGCGGGGAAAGTTGGAAACACCATATATTTT. It encodes CASSLAGKVGNTIYF.

This chain uses TRBV21-1 with TRBJ2-2; the table gives TRBD2 as D, unverified against the DNA. TRBV21-1 represents a pseudogene. This CDR3 is built from 17 residues. CDR3 protein: CASSKDEGGRDTGELFF. Here the CDR3 DNA reads TGTGCCAGCAGCAAAGACGAAGGGGGGAGGGACACCGGGGAGCTGTTTTTT.